A selection of T cell receptor beta chains follows, all from one sample in a study of shared clonotypes between healthy human individuals. This table comes from immunoSEQ multiplex PCR, and its TCRdb copy is limited to in-frame clones, with some not included. Of 1.4 million to 1.5 million clones listed, roughly 96% are singletons. The sample consisted of naive CD4+ T cells sorted from blood. These receptors came from a young man in good health. Each CDR3 is given with its conserved first and last residue. The D gene is left open where the match is weak. Where a row states a size, it is once, few, many or the class of an expanded clone; other rows omit it.

D: TRBD1; V: TRBV4-3; size: -; J: TRBJ1-2; DNA: TGCGCCAGCAGCCGCACCGGGACAGGGAACTATGGCTACACCTTC; CDR3: CASSRTGTGNYGYTF
D: -; V: TRBV11-2; size: -; J: TRBJ2-1; DNA: TGTGCCAGCAGCTTAGTATCGGTTCCGTATGAGCAGTTCTTC; CDR3: CASSLVSVPYEQFF
D: -; V: TRBV29-1; size: once; J: TRBJ2-3; DNA: TGCAGCGTTCTGGACGGGAGCACAGATACGCAGTATTTT; CDR3: CSVLDGSTDTQYF
D: -; V: TRBV19; size: few; J: TRBJ1-3; DNA: TGTGCCAGTACTCAACAAGTTTCTGGAAACACCATATATTTT; CDR3: CASTQQVSGNTIYF
D: TRBD2; V: TRBV15; size: -; J: TRBJ2-3; DNA: TGTGCCACCAGCAGGGGGACGAGCGGGAGGGGTAGCACAGATACGCAGTATTTT; CDR3: CATSRGTSGRGSTDTQYF
D: -; V: TRBV6-5; size: -; J: TRBJ2-5; DNA: TGTGCCAGCAGACAACCTGGGGCCCAAGAGACCCAGTACTTC; CDR3: CASRQPGAQETQYF
D: TRBD1; V: TRBV4-3; size: -; J: TRBJ1-1; DNA: TGCGCCAGCAGCCAAGACACGGACAGGGGGACTGAAGCTTTCTTT; CDR3: CASSQDTDRGTEAFF
D: -; V: TRBV19; size: -; J: TRBJ2-5; DNA: TGTGCCAGTAGTATTGGGCGAGGGGGAGAGACCCAGTACTTC; CDR3: CASSIGRGGETQYF
D: -; V: TRBV5-1; size: -; J: TRBJ2-7; DNA: TGCGCCAGCAGGTTGGGGCACTCTTGGACTACCTACGAGCAGTACTTC; CDR3: CASRLGHSWTTYEQYF
D: -; V: TRBV5-1; size: -; J: TRBJ2-2; DNA: TGCGCCAGCAGCTTGCAGGGGTCCACCGGGGAGCTGTTTTTT; CDR3: CASSLQGSTGELFF
D: -; V: TRBV9; size: -; J: TRBJ1-5; DNA: TGTGCCAGCAGCGTAGGACCGAGTAGCAATCAGCCCCAGCATTTT; CDR3: CASSVGPSSNQPQHF
D: TRBD1; V: TRBV9; size: -; J: TRBJ2-2; DNA: TGTGCCAGCAGCGTGGGACAGGGGCGGAACACCGGGGAGCTGTTTTTT; CDR3: CASSVGQGRNTGELFF
D: -; V: TRBV5-1; size: once; J: TRBJ2-2; DNA: TGCGCCAGCAGCTTGGAAGTGAACACCGGGGAGCTGTTTTTT; CDR3: CASSLEVNTGELFF
D: -; V: TRBV28; size: -; J: TRBJ2-7; DNA: TGTGCCAGCAGCTACTCCCGACAGGAGCAGTACTTC; CDR3: CASSYSRQEQYF
D: TRBD1; V: TRBV4-1; size: -; J: TRBJ1-3; DNA: TGCGCCAGCAGCCAGGAAACAGGGGTCTCTGGAAACACCATATATTTT; CDR3: CASSQETGVSGNTIYF
D: -; V: TRBV7-2; size: -; J: TRBJ2-3; DNA: TGTGCCAGCACCTCCTATGAAATGGGGACAGATACGCAGTATTTT; CDR3: CASTSYEMGTDTQYF
D: -; V: TRBV5-1; size: -; J: TRBJ1-1; DNA: TGCGCCAGCAGCTTGGAGGGGCAGGCTTTCTTT; CDR3: CASSLEGQAFF
D: -; V: TRBV5-4; size: -; J: TRBJ2-7; DNA: TGTGCCAGCACCACAGGGGGGATAGCGGGACTCGCCTCCTACGAGCAGTACTTC; CDR3: CASTTGGIAGLASYEQYF
D: -; V: TRBV18; size: -; J: TRBJ2-7; DNA: TGTGCCAGCTCACCCCAGCAGGGCGAGCAGTACTTC; CDR3: CASSPQQGEQYF
D: TRBD2; V: TRBV2; size: -; J: TRBJ2-3; DNA: TGTGCCAGCAGTGAAGGAGCGGGAGGGCCGCTAGCGACAGATACGCAGTATTTT; CDR3: CASSEGAGGPLATDTQYF
D: -; V: TRBV5-1; size: -; J: TRBJ2-1; DNA: TGCGCCAGCAGACCCCACACGGACAATGAGCAGTTCTTC; CDR3: CASRPHTDNEQFF
D: -; V: TRBV9; size: -; J: TRBJ2-1; DNA: TGTGCCAGCAGCGTAGTCCCTAGCTCCTACAATGAGCAGTTCTTC; CDR3: CASSVVPSSYNEQFF
D: -; V: TRBV5-4; size: -; J: TRBJ2-3; DNA: TGTGCCAGCAGCTTGTGGGGGGGGCGCACAGATACGCAGTATTTT; CDR3: CASSLWGGRTDTQYF
D: -; V: TRBV11-2; size: -; J: TRBJ2-2; DNA: TGTGCCAGCAGCTTAGTAGGTGGCGGGGAGCTGTTTTTT; CDR3: CASSLVGGGELFF
D: -; V: TRBV7-9; size: -; J: TRBJ2-2; DNA: TGTGCCAGCAGCTTAAACCGGGGCAAAAGCACCGGGGAGCTGTTTTTT; CDR3: CASSLNRGKSTGELFF
D: TRBD2; V: TRBV5-1; size: -; J: TRBJ2-1; DNA: TGCGCCAGCAGCTTTCCGGGACTAGCCGGAGACAATGAGCAGTTCTTC; CDR3: CASSFPGLAGDNEQFF
D: -; V: TRBV11-2; size: -; J: TRBJ2-1; DNA: TGTGCCAGCAGCAAAACAGGGAGCTCCTACAATGAGCAGTTCTTC; CDR3: CASSKTGSSYNEQFF
D: TRBD1; V: TRBV5-6; size: -; J: TRBJ2-7; DNA: TGTGCCAGCAGCCTCCCCGGGACAGGTTCTCGAGAGCAGTACTTC; CDR3: CASSLPGTGSREQYF
D: -; V: TRBV5-6; size: -; J: TRBJ2-4; DNA: TGTGCCAGCAGCTTGAGATTGACAAACCTTGCGGGGAACATTCAGTACTTC; CDR3: CASSLRLTNLAGNIQYF
D: -; V: TRBV28; size: -; J: TRBJ1-5; DNA: TGTGCCAGCAGTTTGAGCAGGGCGCTCACCAATCAGCCCCAGCATTTT; CDR3: CASSLSRALTNQPQHF
D: -; V: TRBV5-1; size: -; J: TRBJ2-3; DNA: TGCGCCAGCAGCTTGGTGCCTTCAGATACGCAGTATTTT; CDR3: CASSLVPSDTQYF
D: -; V: TRBV7-2; size: -; J: TRBJ2-3; DNA: TGTGCCAGCAGCTTGGTGGGGGAAAGGACAGATACGCAGTATTTT; CDR3: CASSLVGERTDTQYF
D: -; V: TRBV2; size: once; J: TRBJ2-1; DNA: TGTGCCAGCAGCCAGACTAGGGAAAATGAGCAGTTCTTC; CDR3: CASSQTRENEQFF
D: -; V: TRBV2; size: few; J: TRBJ2-2; DNA: TGTGCCAACCACAGGGACGACTACACCGGGGAGCTGTTTTTT; CDR3: CANHRDDYTGELFF
D: -; V: TRBV19; size: -; J: TRBJ1-5; DNA: TGTGCCAGTAGTATAGAGGGGGCCGATAGCAATCAGCCCCAGCATTTT; CDR3: CASSIEGADSNQPQHF
D: -; V: TRBV19; size: -; J: TRBJ2-1; DNA: TGTGCCAGTAGTGTCCAGATGACCTACAATGAGCAGTTCTTC; CDR3: CASSVQMTYNEQFF
D: TRBD2; V: TRBV9; size: -; J: TRBJ2-3; DNA: TGTGCCAGCAGCGAGTCCGGGACTAGACTTATGTCAGATACGCAGTATTTT; CDR3: CASSESGTRLMSDTQYF
D: TRBD1; V: TRBV11-2; size: once; J: TRBJ2-2; DNA: TGTGCCAGCAGTTTCATACAGGGGTCCGGGGAGCTGTTTTTT; CDR3: CASSFIQGSGELFF
D: TRBD2; V: TRBV5-1; size: -; J: TRBJ2-5; DNA: TGCGCCAGCAACCTAGCGGGAGTTGGAGAGACCCAGTACTTC; CDR3: CASNLAGVGETQYF
D: TRBD1; V: TRBV4-1; size: -; J: TRBJ2-2; DNA: TGCGCCAGCAGCCAAGATCCCCCGGGACAGGGTCTCACCGGGGAGCTGTTTTTT; CDR3: CASSQDPPGQGLTGELFF
D: TRBD2; V: TRBV10-3; size: -; J: TRBJ2-2; DNA: TGTGCCATCAGTGAGGCTAGCGGTTCCCTGGAGGGGGAGCTGTTTTTT; CDR3: CAISEASGSLEGELFF
D: -; V: TRBV5-4; size: -; J: TRBJ1-2; DNA: TGTGCCAGCACCCTCGGAGCCCGGCAATACGGCTACACCTTC; CDR3: CASTLGARQYGYTF
D: -; V: TRBV7-2; size: -; J: TRBJ2-1; DNA: TGTGCCAGCAGCCCAGGGGCTAGCAGATACAATGAGCAGTTCTTC; CDR3: CASSPGASRYNEQFF
D: -; V: TRBV6-5; size: -; J: TRBJ2-7; DNA: TGTGCCAGCAAGGGTATTGGTTACGAGCAGTACTTC; CDR3: CASKGIGYEQYF
D: TRBD2; V: TRBV19; size: -; J: TRBJ2-1; DNA: TGTGCCAGTAGTATAGATTCCGGGCGACTAGCGGGGGAGCAGTTCTTC; CDR3: CASSIDSGRLAGEQFF
D: -; V: TRBV21-1; size: -; J: TRBJ2-5; DNA: TGTGCCAGCACCCAGGGACAGGGGGCGAGTGAGACCCAGTACTTC; CDR3: CASTQGQGASETQYF
D: -; V: TRBV18; size: -; J: TRBJ2-5; DNA: TGTGCCAGCTCACCAAAGGAAGGGGGGAGAGAGACCCAGTACTTC; CDR3: CASSPKEGGRETQYF
D: -; V: TRBV5-1; size: -; J: TRBJ2-3; DNA: TGCGCCAGCAGCGATGTCAGGGGCGATCCAGATACGCAGTATTTT; CDR3: CASSDVRGDPDTQYF
D: TRBD2; V: TRBV30; size: -; J: TRBJ2-3; DNA: TGTGCCTGGAGTACCCTTGCGGGAGGGCCTGGTACGCAGTATTTT; CDR3: CAWSTLAGGPGTQYF
D: -; V: TRBV2; size: -; J: TRBJ2-5; DNA: TGTGCCAGCAGTGGTCACTTGGGAGCTGGGGAGACCCAGTACTTC; CDR3: CASSGHLGAGETQYF
D: -; V: TRBV27; size: -; J: TRBJ2-7; DNA: TGTGCCAGCAGTTTAAGCCTCCAAACGGACTACGAGCAGTACTTC; CDR3: CASSLSLQTDYEQYF
D: -; V: TRBV23-1; size: -; J: TRBJ1-5; DNA: TGCGCCAGCAGTCAGGGGATTGGAAGCAATCAGCCCCAGCATTTT; CDR3: CASSQGIGSNQPQHF
D: TRBD1; V: TRBV30; size: -; J: TRBJ2-1; DNA: TGTGCCTGGAGTGTACTACAGGGGAGATACAATGAGCAGTTCTTC; CDR3: CAWSVLQGRYNEQFF
D: -; V: TRBV2; size: -; J: TRBJ2-5; DNA: TGTGCCAGCAGAGTCCACCAAGAGACCCAGTACTTC; CDR3: CASRVHQETQYF
D: TRBD2; V: TRBV4-1; size: -; J: TRBJ2-7; DNA: TGCGCCAGCAGTCGGGGACTAGCGGGACCCGATTACGAGCAGTACTTC; CDR3: CASSRGLAGPDYEQYF